These 26 T cell receptor beta chains share one sample of origin, sequenced in a study of HIV-infected patients and healthy controls. Alpha and beta constant-region primers primed reverse transcription of 400 to 500 ng RNA. Separate chain-specific third strand synthesis with multiplexing indices produced the alpha and beta libraries. TCRdb used MiXCR to reprocess the 5' RACE reads, holding one entry per CDR3 protein. The table records under 20,000 distinct CDR3 sequences, approximately 5% of them present only once. No cell fractionation was done, so the repertoire covers all unsorted peripheral blood T cells. Sequenced material: blood. The receptors here all came from an adult in good health.

The CDR3 bases are TGTGCCAGCAGCGGGGCCAGAAGCTCCTACGAGCAGTACTTC. Protein product: CASSGARSSYEQYF. The V call is TRBV3-1, the J call TRBJ2-7; maybe TRBD1 (5 bases). The CDR3 runs to 14 residues. Germline V CDR1 and CDR2: LGHDT, YNNKEL (reference sequence). The V end lost 5 bases, the J end lost 0 bases, and 11 bases lay between the germline ends.

This clonotype is medium-sized by share. This chain connects TRBV29-1 to TRBJ1-1; 7 positions agree with TRBD1. CDR3 length: 12 amino acids. Trimming took 7 bases from V and 5 from J; bases not matched to a gene: 7. Germline lookup yields CDR1 SQVTM and CDR2 ANQGSEA. Written as DNA, the CDR3 is TGCAGCGGGAACCAGGGGGTTACTGAAGCTTTCTTT. This gives the protein CSGNQGVTEAFF.

This clonotype occurred many times. This chain joins TRBV5-5 and TRBJ2-7; TRBD1 aligns across 8 bases. The CDR3 contains 13 residues. V was pared by 4 bases and J by 3 bases, with 3 bases of the junction left unmatched. Germline assignment: CDR1 SGHKS and CDR2 YYEKEE (reference sequence). DNA of the CDR3: TGTGCCAGCAGCGCGGACAGGGACTACGAGCAGTACTTC. It codes for CASSADRDYEQYF.

This clonotype has ten or more counts. The chain carries TRBV7-2 and TRBJ2-1, with TRBD1 matching over 10 bases. The trim removed 2 bases at V and 3 bases at J, leaving 4 bases unmatched. Germline CDR1 is SGHTA and CDR2 is FQGNSA. The CDR3 is 16 residues long. The CDR3 DNA sequence: TGTGCCAGCAGCTTAATGACAGGGGGCAACTACAATGAGCAGTTCTTC. Translated, it gives CASSLMTGGNYNEQFF. The complete variable domain, with remaining parts taken from reference TRBV7-2 and TRBJ2-1, reads GAGVSQSPSNKVTEKGKDVELRCDPISGHTALYWYRQSLGQGLEFLIYFQGNSAPDKSGLPSDRFSAERTGGSVSTLTIQRTQQEDSAVYLCASSLMTGGNYNEQFFGPGTRLTVL.

This clonotype came up many times. The chain joins TRBV5-1 to TRBJ1-1, with D unresolved. Trimming left V 4 bases short and J 3 bases short, with 25 bases between. CDR1 is SGHRS and CDR2 is YFSETQ in the germline V gene. The CDR3 loop spans 18 amino acids. The CDR3, as DNA: TGCGCCAGCAGCCATGACCCCTTAAGAGGGTCCCACCACACTGAAGCTTTCTTT. As protein: CASSHDPLRGSHHTEAFF.

This clonotype was seen many times. The gene calls are TRBV2 and TRBJ2-4; TRBD1 might be the D (6 bases). CDR3 length equals 14 residues. V was cut by 4 bases and J by 8 bases, with 15 bases left in between. In germline, CDR1 is SNHLY, CDR2 FYNNEI. The CDR3 region is CASSVGQGLDIQYF. The CDR3 DNA sequence: TGTGCCAGCAGTGTAGGGCAGGGGCTTGACATTCAGTACTTC.

This clonotype was observed a handful of times. This chain joins TRBV28 and TRBJ2-3; 8 bases are shared with TRBD2. Germline CDR1 reads MDHEN; CDR2 reads SYDVKM. The V gene end was trimmed by 5 bases and the J gene end by 0 bases; junction bases not matched to a gene: 10. The CDR3 runs 17 residues. This chain's CDR3 is CASSPPGGRPSTDTQYF. CDR3 coding DNA: TGTGCCAGCAGTCCTCCGGGAGGGCGGCCTAGCACAGATACGCAGTATTTT.

In its sample, this clonotype was seen many times. The rearrangement links TRBV20-1 to TRBJ2-7; 9 bases align to TRBD1. Germline V gene lookup returns CDR1 DFQATT and CDR2 SNEGSKA (reference sequence). The CDR3 extends over 13 amino acids. Trimming removed 6 bases from V and 5 bases from J; junction bases left unmatched: 8. CDR3 loop: CSADRDRDHEQYF. In DNA form, the CDR3 reads TGCAGTGCAGACCGGGACAGGGACCACGAGCAGTACTTC.

This clonotype has a count of ten or more. Here the CDR3 reads CASSPPRRVQNSNQPQHF. CDR3 sequence (DNA): TGTGCCAGCAGCCCCCCTCGCAGGGTTCAAAATAGCAATCAGCCCCAGCATTTT. The V call is TRBV7-6, the J call TRBJ1-5; possibly TRBD1 for D (5 bases). CDR1 SGHVS and CDR2 FNYEAQ come from the germline V gene. The CDR3 runs 18 residues. The V and J ends lost 5 bases and 0 bases respectively, with 20 bases between them.

The chain couples TRBV7-2 to TRBJ2-3; D remains ambiguous. With 8 bases removed from V and 5 bases from J, the gap between germline ends came to 8 bases. This CDR3 comprises 11 residues. Looked up from germline, CDR1 is SGHTA and CDR2 is FQGNSA. CDR3 sequence (DNA): TGTGCCAGCTGCTCCCTAGATACGCAGTATTTT. Translated: CASCSLDTQYF.

This clonotype was seen a handful of times. The chain recombines TRBV20-1 with TRBJ2-3, with a possible D match to TRBD1 (7 bases). The CDR3 contains 14 residues. Per germline, CDR1 DFQATT and CDR2 SNEGSKA (reference sequence). Trimming pared 2 bases from V and 4 bases from J, leaving 13 bases between. The CDR3 loop reads CSARQAGGPDTQYF. The DNA of the CDR3 is TGCAGTGCTAGACAGGCAGGGGGGCCAGATACGCAGTATTTT.

This clonotype came up a few times. V is TRBV7-6 and J is TRBJ1-3; D may be TRBD1 (5 bases). Germline V lookup: CDR1 SGHVS, CDR2 FNYEAQ. The V end was cut by 0 bases, the J end by 4 bases, with 13 bases between. The CDR3 contains 16 residues. The DNA of the CDR3 is TGTGCCAGCAGCTTAGCAGCAGGGACGTCCGGAAACACCATATATTTT. Translating it yields CASSLAAGTSGNTIYF.

This clonotype was recorded many times. The chain links TRBV5-1 to TRBJ2-3, with D perhaps TRBD1 (5 bases). V lost 0 bases to trimming and J lost 6 bases, with 11 bases between them. Germline V gene data show CDR1 as SGHRS and CDR2 as YFSETQ. The length of the CDR3 is 14 residues. The CDR3 region has the DNA TGCGCCAGCAGCTTGGCACAGGATGGGGATACGCAGTATTTT. Protein product: CASSLAQDGDTQYF.

This clonotype was seen repeatedly, ten times or more. The rearrangement joins TRBV6-2 or TRBV6-3 to TRBJ1-3; D gene uncertain. The V gene's germline CDR1 is MNHEY and CDR2 SVGEGT. The CDR3 is made up of 17 amino acids. V gave up 0 bases and J gave up 0 bases, with 12 bases separating them. The CDR3 bases are TGTGCCAGCAGTTACTCAGGGTACAGAGCCTCTGGAAACACCATATATTTT. Protein sequence: CASSYSGYRASGNTIYF.

Within the sample, this clonotype is medium-sized. V is TRBV11-2 and J is TRBJ2-7, with TRBD2 matching 8 bases. The CDR3 contains 16 residues. The germline gives CDR1 SGHAT, CDR2 FQNNGV. Trimming at V came to 1 base and at J to 6 bases, leaving 11 bases not matched to a gene. CDR3 coding DNA: TGTGCCAGCAGCTTAGGGCCGGGACTAGACGGCCTCGAGCAGTACTTC. As protein: CASSLGPGLDGLEQYF.

By proportion, this clonotype is medium-sized (0.01 to 0.1%). The chain links TRBV29-1 to TRBJ1-1, with 8 nucleotides matching TRBD1. The CDR3 is made up of 12 amino acids. V was pared by 7 bases and J by 11 bases, with 12 bases of the junction left unmatched. Germline V gene data show CDR1 as SQVTM and CDR2 as ANQGSEA. The CDR3 loop reads CSASDRGLYAFF. The CDR3 DNA follows: TGCAGCGCCTCCGACAGGGGATTGTATGCTTTCTTT.

The chain carries TRBV5-1 and TRBJ2-3; a weak D match, TRBD2 (5 bases). The CDR3 is made up of 14 amino acids. Germline V gene sequence: CDR1 SGHRS, CDR2 YFSETQ. Deletions cut 3 bases from V and 6 bases from J, with 14 bases between. In DNA, the CDR3 is TGCGCCAGCAGCTCGACCGGACTTCCTGATACGCAGTATTTT. Residues: CASSSTGLPDTQYF.

The table lists this clonotype with many counts. The chain uses TRBV7-3 and TRBJ1-1; TRBD1 matches 8 bases. In germline, CDR1 is SGHTA, CDR2 FQGTGA. The trim removed 4 bases at V and 6 bases at J, leaving 10 bases unmatched. This CDR3 has 15 amino acids. CDR3 bases: TGTGCCAGCAGCTCGAACTCAGGGGGCTCAGCTGAAGCTTTCTTT. Protein: CASSSNSGGSAEAFF.

This clonotype was detected ten times or more. The chain is built from TRBV7-2 and TRBJ2-1, with D tentatively TRBD1 (5 bases). V lost 2 bases to trimming and J lost 1 base, with 9 bases between them. This CDR3 region has 15 residues. The V gene's germline CDR1 is SGHTA and CDR2 FQGNSA. The CDR3 region has the DNA TGTGCCAGCAGCTTATCGACAGCTTCCTACAATGAGCAGTTCTTC. As protein: CASSLSTASYNEQFF.

This clonotype has ten or more counts. The chain recombines TRBV5-4 with TRBJ2-3; weak D call: TRBD1 (6 bases). Germline V gives CDR1 SGHNT, CDR2 YYREEE (reference sequence). This CDR3 is built from 15 residues. With 3 bases removed from V and 5 bases from J, the gap between germline ends came to 16 bases. The CDR3 protein is CASSYDRIFGDTQYF. The CDR3, as DNA: TGTGCCAGCAGCTACGACAGGATTTTTGGAGATACGCAGTATTTT.

In this sample, this clonotype turned up many times. The genes are TRBV12-5 and TRBJ2-1; D not certain. With 1 base removed from V and 5 bases from J, the gap between germline ends came to 6 bases. The CDR3 runs 13 residues. CDR1 and CDR2 (germline): LGHNT, FRNRAP. The CDR3 DNA follows: TGTGCTAGTGGTTTGGACATCAACAATGAGCAGTTCTTC. It codes for CASGLDINNEQFF.

This clonotype was found many times. V and J are TRBV5-1 and TRBJ1-1; D is perhaps TRBD1 (6 bases). CDR1 SGHRS and CDR2 YFSETQ come from the germline V gene. V lost 4 bases and J 2 bases, leaving 18 bases between the germline ends. The CDR3 extends over 16 amino acids. As DNA, the CDR3 is TGCGCCAGCAGCCTCCGGACGGCAGGGACAAACACTGAAGCTTTCTTT. It specifies CASSLRTAGTNTEAFF.

This clonotype rates as medium-sized. The rearrangement joins TRBV7-2 to TRBJ1-1; D is unresolved. Germline lookup yields CDR1 SGHTA and CDR2 FQGNSA. V lost 4 bases and J 4 bases, leaving 13 bases between the germline ends. The CDR3 has 14 amino acids. CDR3 sequence reads: CASSWSGVATEAFF. In DNA, the CDR3 is TGTGCCAGCAGCTGGTCTGGGGTAGCCACTGAAGCTTTCTTT.

In this sample, this clonotype turned up many times. The chain joins TRBV15 to TRBJ2-7; D uncertain. The germline V and J ends were trimmed by 0 bases and 4 bases, with 16 bases remaining between them. The germline V gene has CDR1 LNHNV and CDR2 YYDKDF (reference sequence). The length of the CDR3 is 16 residues. The CDR3 protein is CATSRDSLTRVYEQYF. The CDR3 DNA reads as TGTGCCACCAGCAGAGATAGCTTGACAAGGGTTTACGAGCAGTACTTC.

This clonotype appeared many times. V and J are TRBV24-1 and TRBJ2-5; 7 bases line up with TRBD2. Per germline, CDR1 KGHDR and CDR2 SFDVKD. With 7 bases clipped from V and 4 bases from J, the junction kept 5 bases outside the gene matches. The CDR3 spans 13 residues. The CDR3 sequence: CATRAGGGETQYF. The CDR3, as DNA: TGTGCCACCAGAGCAGGCGGGGGAGAGACCCAGTACTTC.

Within the sample, this clonotype is medium-sized. The V gene is TRBV18, the J gene TRBJ2-7; 9 bases are shared with TRBD1. CDR1 is KGHSH and CDR2 is LQKENI in the germline V gene. V trimming: 0 bases; J trimming: 1 base; junction bases outside the gene matches: 7. CDR3 length: 17 amino acids. CDR3 in DNA: TGTGCCAGCTCACCACCGGCGGGGGACAGGGCGTCCTACGAGCAGTACTTC. Translation: CASSPPAGDRASYEQYF.